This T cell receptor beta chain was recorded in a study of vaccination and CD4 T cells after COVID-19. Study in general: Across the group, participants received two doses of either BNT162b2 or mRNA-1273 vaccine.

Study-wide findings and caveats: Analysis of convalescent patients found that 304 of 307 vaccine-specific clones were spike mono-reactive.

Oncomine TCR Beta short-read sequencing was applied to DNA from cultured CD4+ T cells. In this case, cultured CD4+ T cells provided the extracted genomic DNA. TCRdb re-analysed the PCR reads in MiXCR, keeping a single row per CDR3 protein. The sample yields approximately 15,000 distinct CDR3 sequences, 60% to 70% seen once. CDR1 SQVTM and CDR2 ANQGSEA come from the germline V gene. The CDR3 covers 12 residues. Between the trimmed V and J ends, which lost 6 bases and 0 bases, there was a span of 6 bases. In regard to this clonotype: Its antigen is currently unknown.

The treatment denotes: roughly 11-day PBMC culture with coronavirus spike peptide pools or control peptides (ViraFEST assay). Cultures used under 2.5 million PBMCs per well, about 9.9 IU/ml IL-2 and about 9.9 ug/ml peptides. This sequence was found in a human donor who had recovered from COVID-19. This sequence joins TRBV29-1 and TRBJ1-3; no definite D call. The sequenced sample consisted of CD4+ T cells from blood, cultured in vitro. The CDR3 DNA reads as TGCAGCGTGTGGATCTCTGGAAACACCATATATTTT. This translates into CSVWISGNTIYF.